This is a list of T cell receptor beta chains from one sample in a study of T cell changes during pregnancy in multiple sclerosis. The assay was immunoSEQ multiplex PCR, and TCRdb's table has in-frame clones only and misses some. The data show 45,000 to 50,000 clones, 94% seen once. Here the sequenced sample was CD8+ T cells from peripheral blood mononuclear cells, taken before pregnancy. The origin of the receptors is a female donor with multiple sclerosis, enrolled in a pregnancy study. CDR3s include the opening cysteine and the closing phenylalanine or tryptophan. D genes are given only for firm matches. Where a row states a size, it is once, few, many or the class of an expanded clone; other rows omit it.

clone_size	v_call	d_call	j_call	cdr3_nt	cdr3_aa
-	TRBV11-2	TRBD2	TRBJ2-1	TGTGCCAGCAGCTTTTCCCTAGCGGGTTACAATGAGCAGTTCTTC	CASSFSLAGYNEQFF
-	TRBV5-8	TRBD1	TRBJ2-3	TGTGCCAGCAGCCCCCGGGACAGGGTGTTAAGAGATACGCAGTATTTT	CASSPRDRVLRDTQYF
few	TRBV21-1	-	TRBJ1-1	TGTGCCAGCAGCGCGCAAGACAGGTTGAACACTGAAGCTTTCTTT	CASSAQDRLNTEAFF
-	TRBV7-3	TRBD2	TRBJ2-3	TGTGCCAGCAGCTTGGGACTAGCGGGAGATACGCAGTATTTT	CASSLGLAGDTQYF
-	TRBV6-5	-	TRBJ1-5	TGTGCCAGCAGTTACTCGGAGGACAGCAATCAGCCCCAGCATTTT	CASSYSEDSNQPQHF
-	TRBV7-9	-	TRBJ2-3	TGTGCCAGCAGCTTACTAATTTCTAGCACAGATACGCAGTATTTT	CASSLLISSTDTQYF
-	TRBV9	TRBD2	TRBJ2-3	TGTGCCAGCAGCGCCCCTAGCGGGAGTGTTTCAGATACGCAGTATTTT	CASSAPSGSVSDTQYF
-	TRBV29-1	-	TRBJ2-2	TGCAGCGTTGTTGAGGAAAGGGGGACCGGGGAGCTGTTTTTT	CSVVEERGTGELFF
medium-sized	TRBV10-3	-	TRBJ1-3	TGTGCCATCAGTGCCCGGACACTAGGAAACACCATATATTTT	CAISARTLGNTIYF
-	TRBV4-1	TRBD1	TRBJ2-7	TGCGCCAGCAGCCCCTTCGGGACAGGGGGTTCCTACGAGCAGTACTTC	CASSPFGTGGSYEQYF
-	TRBV27	-	TRBJ1-5	TGTGCCAGCAGATTAACGATAGGGGACAATCAGCCCCAGCATTTT	CASRLTIGDNQPQHF
-	TRBV11-2	TRBD2	TRBJ2-7	TGTGCCAGCAGCTTATTAAAGCGGGAGGGCGTCGAGCAGTACTTC	CASSLLKREGVEQYF
once	TRBV9	-	TRBJ2-2	TGTGCCAGCAGCGTATTCGGAGGCCCAACCGGGGAGCTGTTTTTT	CASSVFGGPTGELFF
-	TRBV29-1	-	TRBJ2-1	TGCAGCGTAATCGGGAGCTCCTACAATGAGCAGTTCTTC	CSVIGSSYNEQFF
-	TRBV30	-	TRBJ2-1	TGTGCCTGGAGTGGGGGAGGAGGGACTTATAACAATGAGCAGTTCTTC	CAWSGGGGTYNNEQFF
-	TRBV7-6	-	TRBJ1-2	TGTGCCAGCAGCTTAAGCGGGGGGATCGACTATGGCTACACCTTC	CASSLSGGIDYGYTF
-	TRBV9	TRBD2	TRBJ2-7	TGTGCCAGCAGCGTAGGCGGGAGGGCCTCCTACGAGCAGTACTTC	CASSVGGRASYEQYF
once	TRBV9	-	TRBJ1-4	TGTGCCAGCAGCGTAGAGGGACAAGCTAATGAAAAACTGTTTTTT	CASSVEGQANEKLFF
-	TRBV29-1	-	TRBJ2-7	TGCAGCCTCAACAGGCACGAGGGGGCCTACGAGCAGTACTTC	CSLNRHEGAYEQYF
-	TRBV7-8	-	TRBJ2-7	TGTGCCAGCAGCTTATACGGTGAGCAGTACTTC	CASSLYGEQYF
-	TRBV5-1	-	TRBJ1-3	TGCGCCAGCAACAGCTCTGGAAACACCATATATTTT	CASNSSGNTIYF
-	TRBV19	TRBD1	TRBJ1-1	TGTGCCAGTACGGAGGGACAGGGTCACCCTGAAGCTTTCTTT	CASTEGQGHPEAFF
once	TRBV7-9	TRBD1	TRBJ1-2	TGTGCCAGCAGTGCGGACAGGGGGGGAGGCTACACCTTC	CASSADRGGGYTF
-	TRBV7-6	-	TRBJ2-7	TGTGCCAGCAGCATGGCGGACGGGGACTACGAGCAGTACTTC	CASSMADGDYEQYF
-	TRBV5-1	-	TRBJ2-7	TGCGCCAGCAGCTTTCGCGGATCCTCCTACGAGCAGTACTTC	CASSFRGSSYEQYF
-	TRBV27	TRBD1	TRBJ2-1	TGTGCCAGCAGTTTAGGGACAGGGTATGATGAGCAGTTCTTC	CASSLGTGYDEQFF
-	TRBV9	TRBD2	TRBJ2-5	TGTGCCAGCAGCGTAGGAGGACTAGCGGGACAAGAGACCCAGTACTTC	CASSVGGLAGQETQYF
-	TRBV7-7	TRBD2	TRBJ2-7	TGTGCCAGCAGCGTGGGACTAGGGGGCTACGAGCAGTACTTC	CASSVGLGGYEQYF
-	TRBV4-1	TRBD2	TRBJ2-7	TGCGCCAGCAGCCAAGAGGAGCGGGAGGTCTACGAGCAGTACTTC	CASSQEEREVYEQYF
-	TRBV19	TRBD1	TRBJ2-7	TGTGCCAGTTCAGAGGACAGGGCCTTCTACGAGCAGTACTTC	CASSEDRAFYEQYF